Following are 25 T cell receptor beta chains from one sample sequenced in a study of shared clonotypes between healthy human individuals. The protocol was immunoSEQ multiplex PCR, while the TCRdb copy is restricted to in-frame clones and leaves out a portion. This sample has 550,000 to 800,000 clones, with around 67% found just once. The sample comprised memory CD4+ T cells sorted from blood. Documented subset: CD45RA-negative fraction. All receptors derive from a woman between 25 and 40 years old in good health.

A remark on this clone: Other DNA sequences within the sample encode an identical CDR3. This chain connects TRBV5-1 to TRBJ2-6; possible D gene TRBD2, 5 bases. This CDR3 contains 17 residues. The germline V gene has CDR1 SGHRS and CDR2 YFSETQ. V shed 0 bases and J shed 0 bases, with 10 bases lying between them. CDR3 amino acids: CASSLAGVFSGANVLTF. Here the CDR3 DNA reads TGCGCCAGCAGCTTGGCCGGGGTTTTCTCTGGGGCCAACGTCCTGACTTTC. Combining the CDR3 with reference TRBV5-1 and TRBJ2-6 gives the whole variable domain KAGVTQTPRYLIKTRGQQVTLSCSPISGHRSVSWYQQTPGQGLQFLFEYFSETQRNKGNFPGRFSGRQFSNSRSEMNVSTLELGDSALYLCASSLAGVFSGANVLTFGAGSRLTVL.

As regards this clone: This may be a read error, as it is one base from a much larger clone. This same CDR3 is encoded by further DNA sequences in the sample. The chain joins TRBV2 to TRBJ2-2; D is possibly TRBD1 (5 bases). Germline lookup yields CDR1 SNHLY and CDR2 FYNNEI. Trimming stripped 1 base from V and 0 bases from J, with 6 bases between. This CDR3 comprises 15 residues. The chain's CDR3 is CASSEGTTNTGELFF. In DNA form, the CDR3 reads TGTGCCAGCAGTGAAGGGACAACGAACACCGGGGAGCTGTTTTTT.

The rearrangement joins TRBV7-6 to TRBJ2-5; the D gene is possibly TRBD2 (5 bases). Between the trimmed V and J ends, which lost 5 bases and 8 bases, there was a span of 15 bases. The germline gives CDR1 SGHVS, CDR2 FNYEAQ. The CDR3 has 13 residues. Here the CDR3 reads CASSRTEDRTQYF. CDR3 bases: TGTGCCAGCAGCCGGACGGAGGACCGAACCCAGTACTTC.

The rearrangement uses TRBV29-1 and TRBJ2-2; 7 bases fit TRBD1. Trimming at V came to 7 bases and at J to 6 bases, leaving 11 bases not matched to a gene. The germline V gene encodes CDR1 SQVTM and CDR2 ANQGSEA. This CDR3 is 14 amino acids long. The CDR3 is CSATNRGRAGELFF. As DNA, the CDR3 is TGCAGCGCGACAAACAGGGGTAGAGCCGGGGAGCTGTTTTTT.

This clone was detected ten times or more. The V gene is TRBV27, the J gene TRBJ2-7, with D possibly matching TRBD1 (6 bases). Trimming took off 5 bases at V and 7 bases at J, with 24 bases between the two ends. The CDR3 has 16 residues. Germline V CDR1 and CDR2: MNHEY, SMNVEV (reference sequence). CDR3 DNA sequence: TGTGCCAGCAGTGACGGCGGCTACCTACGAGGGGGAGAGCAGTACTTC. It specifies CASSDGGYLRGGEQYF.

V gene TRBV6-4 combines with J gene TRBJ2-2; 14 bases map to TRBD2. Germline CDR1 is MRHNA and CDR2 is SNTAGT. This CDR3 contains 17 residues. J lost 7 bases, V lost 4 bases, and 8 bases had no gene match. CDR3 nucleotide sequence: TGTGCCAGCAGTGTTGAGGGACTAGCGGGAGCAGGCGGGGAGCTGTTTTTT. Protein sequence: CASSVEGLAGAGGELFF.

This clone was observed a few times. This chain uses TRBV19 with TRBJ2-3; 9 bases match TRBD1. CDR1 and CDR2 (germline): LNHDA, SQIVND (reference sequence). The CDR3 loop spans 17 amino acids. V lost 6 bases and J lost 3; bases outside the gene matches: 13. Here the CDR3 DNA reads TGTGCCAGTAGCCAAATACGAGGGACAGGGTTGACAGATACGCAGTATTTT. It is translated as CASSQIRGTGLTDTQYF.

With respect to this clone: An end of the junction differs from the germline gene, which may be a read error. The chain uses TRBV29-1 and TRBJ2-3; 12 nucleotides align to TRBD2. Germline V gives CDR1 SQVTM, CDR2 ANQGSEA. This CDR3 contains 15 residues. CDR3 loop: CSVEGTSGLADTQYF. The CDR3 DNA is TGCAGCGTGGAAGGGACTAGCGGGCTCGCAGATACGCAGTATTTT.

Concerning this clone itself: This sample includes further DNA sequences coding for the same CDR3. The chain has TRBV28 and TRBJ1-3; tentative D call: TRBD1 (6 bases). The CDR3 totals 14 residues. V was trimmed by 7 bases and J by 0 bases, leaving 10 bases between them. The germline V gene encodes CDR1 MDHEN and CDR2 SYDVKM. The DNA of the CDR3 is TGTGCCAGCACCACAGGGTCCTCTGGAAACACCATATATTTT. Amino acids: CASTTGSSGNTIYF.

DNA for the CDR3: TGTGCCAGCAGTTTGCCTACCCTATTTGTCGAGCAGTACTTC. Translated: CASSLPTLFVEQYF. The chain combines TRBV28 with TRBJ2-7; no clear D. V lost 3 bases and J lost 6, with 15 bases in between. This CDR3 has 14 residues. Per germline, CDR1 MDHEN and CDR2 SYDVKM.

The V call is TRBV19, the J call TRBJ1-5, with 9 bases aligning to TRBD1. The CDR3 runs to 15 residues. In germline, CDR1 is LNHDA, CDR2 SQIVND (reference sequence). The V and J ends lost 7 bases and 7 bases, in that order; junction bases with no gene match: 11. The CDR3: CASTLGQGSGQPQHF. CDR3 DNA: TGTGCCAGTACCCTGGGACAGGGAAGCGGGCAGCCCCAGCATTTT.

This clone came up many times. This rearrangement joins TRBV5-1 to TRBJ2-5; weak D call: TRBD2 (5 bases). The V end lost 4 bases, the J end lost 5 bases, and 21 bases lay between the germline ends. Per the germline V gene, CDR1 is SGHRS and CDR2 is YFSETQ. CDR3 length: 16 amino acids. CDR3 sequence: CASSPGGSSPGETQYF. The DNA of the CDR3 is TGCGCCAGCAGCCCTGGAGGCAGCTCCCCCGGGGAGACCCAGTACTTC.

The gene calls are TRBV5-4 and TRBJ2-1; D might be TRBD1 (6 bases). Looked up from germline, CDR1 is SGHNT and CDR2 is YYREEE (reference sequence). There are 12 residues in the CDR3. V lost 3 bases and J 6 bases, leaving 7 bases between the germline ends. The CDR3 loop reads CASSSDSNEQFF. CDR3 sequence (DNA): TGTGCCAGCAGCTCGGACAGCAATGAGCAGTTCTTC.

This clone was observed a few times. V usage is TRBV2 and J usage is TRBJ2-3; D perhaps matches TRBD2 (6 bases). Trimming removed 4 bases at V and 5 bases at J, with 10 bases between. The germline V gene has CDR1 SNHLY and CDR2 FYNNEI. The CDR3 length is 13 residues. For the CDR3, the DNA is TGTGCCAGCAGTGCCCCGACTAGAGATACGCAGTATTTT. It translates to CASSAPTRDTQYF.

The chain uses TRBV9 and TRBJ2-6; D call uncertain. V was cut by 0 bases and J by 2 bases, with 6 bases left in between. The CDR3 spans 15 residues. Germline loops: CDR1 SGDLS, CDR2 YYNGEE. The CDR3 region has the DNA TGTGCCAGCAGCGTAGGGGGAACTGGGGCCAACGTCCTGACTTTC. Translating it yields CASSVGGTGANVLTF. Full variable domain (remainder filled in from reference TRBV9 and TRBJ2-6): DSGVTQTPKHLITATGQRVTLRCSPRSGDLSVYWYQQSLDQGLQFLIQYYNGEERAKGNILERFSAQQFPDLHSELNLSSLELGDSALYFCASSVGGTGANVLTFGAGSRLTVL.

V and J are TRBV5-4 and TRBJ2-3, with 9 bases aligning to TRBD2. Germline V gene data show CDR1 as SGHNT and CDR2 as YYREEE (reference sequence). V gave up 4 bases and J gave up 0 bases; unmatched junction bases: 6. The CDR3 has 16 residues. This chain's CDR3 is CASSPSGATSTDTQYF. DNA of the CDR3: TGTGCCAGCAGCCCTAGCGGGGCTACCAGCACAGATACGCAGTATTTT.

The CDR3 DNA is TGTGCCAGCAGCTTAGAATCAACAGGTTCGGTTGAAAAACTGTTTTTT. This sequence encodes CASSLESTGSVEKLFF. This chain joins TRBV7-9 and TRBJ1-4, with D tentatively TRBD1 (5 bases). This CDR3 is built from 16 residues. Trimming took 1 base from V and 7 from J, leaving 16 bases between them. Germline V gene data show CDR1 as SEHNR and CDR2 as FQNEAQ (reference sequence).

This clone was detected a few times. This chain links TRBV28 with TRBJ2-3, with TRBD2 identical over 12 bases. The germline V gene encodes CDR1 MDHEN and CDR2 SYDVKM. The CDR3 totals 17 residues. The J segment lost 2 bases and the V segment lost 7 bases, leaving 10 bases of the junction unmatched. DNA of the CDR3: TGTGCCAGCACCCCCCCTCTAGCGGGAGGGCCCACAGATACGCAGTATTTT. This translates into CASTPPLAGGPTDTQYF.

The V and J genes are TRBV7-2 and TRBJ1-2, with D perhaps TRBD1 (5 bases). The CDR3 covers 16 residues. Germline CDR1 is SGHTA and CDR2 is FQGNSA. V lost 1 base to trimming and J lost 5 bases, with 17 bases between them. This CDR3 reads CASSLGGSRTMYGYTF. Written as DNA, the CDR3 is TGTGCCAGCAGCTTAGGGGGCAGTCGGACGATGTATGGCTACACCTTC.

V is TRBV19 and J is TRBJ2-2; no clear D gene. The CDR3 runs 15 residues. Germline V gives CDR1 LNHDA, CDR2 SQIVND (reference sequence). V lost 4 bases to trimming and J lost 1 base, with 10 bases between them. The CDR3 DNA follows: TGTGCCAGTAGTAGGTTAGGACGGAACACCGGGGAGCTGTTTTTT. Its protein is CASSRLGRNTGELFF.

The rearrangement uses TRBV6-1 and TRBJ2-1; 8 bases align to TRBD1. This CDR3 spans 15 amino acids. J lost 9 bases, V lost 7 bases, and 14 bases had no gene match. The germline gives CDR1 MNHNS, CDR2 SASEGT. The CDR3 sequence is CASTSKGGGTGEQFF. DNA for the CDR3: TGTGCCAGCACCTCCAAGGGGGGCGGGACAGGTGAGCAGTTCTTC.

J is TRBJ1-5 and V is TRBV19, with 8 positions matching TRBD1. The V gene's germline CDR1 is LNHDA and CDR2 SQIVND (reference sequence). V was pared by 8 bases and J by 2 bases, with 14 bases of the junction left unmatched. CDR3 length: 17 residues. CDR3 amino acids: CASLPQVRGRGNQPQHF. The CDR3 DNA reads TGTGCCAGTTTACCCCAGGTCAGGGGGCGCGGCAATCAGCCCCAGCATTTT.

In this sample, this clone turned up a few times. The chain employs TRBV5-1 and TRBJ2-7; D unclear. Germline assignment: CDR1 SGHRS and CDR2 YFSETQ. CDR3 length: 13 amino acids. V dropped 0 bases and J dropped 4 bases, with 8 bases sitting between them. CDR3 amino acids: CASSLDFWYEQYF. Here the CDR3 DNA reads TGCGCCAGCAGCTTGGACTTCTGGTACGAGCAGTACTTC.

This chain joins TRBV9 and TRBJ2-3; weak D call: TRBD2 (6 bases). Germline CDR1 and CDR2: SGDLS and YYNGEE. V lost 4 bases and J lost 1, with 16 bases in between. This CDR3 is built from 16 residues. The CDR3 region is CASSPVADLRTDTQYF. The CDR3 DNA follows: TGTGCCAGCAGCCCTGTAGCGGACTTACGCACAGATACGCAGTATTTT.

V and J are TRBV9 and TRBJ2-7, with TRBD2 matching 8 bases. J was trimmed by 4 bases and V by 2 bases; bases with no gene match: 8. Germline V CDR1 and CDR2: SGDLS, YYNGEE. CDR3 length: 15 amino acids. CDR3 in amino acids: CASSVDPAGVYEQYF. DNA for the CDR3: TGTGCCAGCAGCGTCGATCCAGCGGGAGTGTACGAGCAGTACTTC.